This T cell receptor beta chain derives from a study of monozygotic twins with inflammatory bowel disease (dated by TCRdb to 2018 to 2020). A note on the overall study: In total, approximately 28 monozygotic twin pairs made up the full study: 19 Danish pairs, all IBD-discordant, plus nine German pairs, of which four were IBD-concordant and five were IBD-discordant. The search for disease-associated traits relied mainly on comparing IBD patients with their genetically identical healthy co-twins within discordant pairs. Each individual had, on average, about 151 000 unique TCRalpha sequences and 181 000 unique TCRbeta sequences available for analysis. Study-wide conclusions, independent of this receptor: Distinction between different T cell subtypes could not be achieved in the analysis. Because patients were on differing immunosuppressive treatments, the repertoires may have picked up extra background noise and inter-individual variability. The results gave no support for a single strong signal or clonotype linked to IBD. Repertoire similarity did not differ between concordant and discordant twins, possibly due to limited statistical power. IBD patients shared fewer clonotypes with other individuals than healthy twins did, most markedly in patients showing signs of disease activity. Measured by the inverse Simpson index, TCRbeta repertoire diversity was lower in IBD patients than in their healthy co-twins.

Concerning this clonotype: Its target antigen remains unknown.

Library preparation used 5' RACE. Each TCR library was prepared from 3,000 to 4,500 ng of total RNA. For each sample, cDNA was synthesized in eight separate reactions using SMARTScribe reverse transcriptase. During cDNA synthesis, template switching introduced unique molecular identifiers that contained a 6-nucleotide sample barcode. TCRalpha and TCRbeta cDNA was amplified by two nested PCRs of 16 and 9 cycles, with bead purification after each PCR. Before amplification, cDNA was treated with uracil DNA-glycosylase and purified using the QIAquick PCR purification kit. In the second PCR, Illumina TruSeq-compatible adapters and sample-specific barcodes were added. Library quality and concentration were checked on TapeStation and Qubit, and libraries were pooled at about 5 ng each. Sequencing of the pooled libraries was done on an Illumina HiSeq2500 single-index Rapid Run using custom sequencing primers and 2 x 100 bp reads. Per the source publication's procedure: UMI-based consensus assembly with MiGEC version 1.2.6 was used to correct PCR and sequencing errors. MiXCR version 2.1.1 was used for V(D)J alignment, clonotype assembly and CDR3 extraction. Normalisation of gene usage, clonotype sharing and MAIT/NKT TCR abundance was achieved by analysing the top 1000, 10 000 and 20 000 clonotypes per sample. Diversity was computed as the inverse Simpson index with the vegan R package after downsampling to 27 000 UMIs. Paired Mann-Whitney U tests were applied to discordant twin pairs, with Benjamini-Hochberg correction for multiple testing. TCRdb reprocessed the reads, reporting each CDR3 protein sequence once and no DNA. In this record, the V and J calls reflect TCRdb's handling and not the investigators' own analysis. The sample table records about 160,000 distinct CDR3 sequences. Of the sample, 2% to 3% falls within the top ten clones.

From each donor, a roughly 2.4 ml peripheral blood sample was collected into PAXgene tubes and kept at -80 degrees C. Without any T cell sorting, total RNA was extracted from whole blood using the PAXgene blood miRNA kit on an automated QIAcube. Peripheral blood from monozygotic twin pairs, either concordant or discordant for inflammatory bowel disease, underwent deep TCRalpha and TCRbeta repertoire profiling that used unique molecular barcoding. For every twin pair, smoking habits were documented, and each individual was categorised as a current, former or never smoker. The germline V gene (reference sequence) sets CDR1 to DFQATT and CDR2 to SNEGSKA. Spanning cysteine to phenylalanine, the CDR3 consists of 14 amino acids. No DNA appears here.

The sequencing input was blood. The TCR originated in a human donor with ulcerative colitis or Crohn's disease, or a healthy co-twin of an affected twin (not recorded which). The chain links TRBV20-1 with TRBJ2-7; TCRdb's assignment of TRBD2 cannot be checked, as there is no DNA. The CDR3 here reads CSALTSGRPYEQYF.